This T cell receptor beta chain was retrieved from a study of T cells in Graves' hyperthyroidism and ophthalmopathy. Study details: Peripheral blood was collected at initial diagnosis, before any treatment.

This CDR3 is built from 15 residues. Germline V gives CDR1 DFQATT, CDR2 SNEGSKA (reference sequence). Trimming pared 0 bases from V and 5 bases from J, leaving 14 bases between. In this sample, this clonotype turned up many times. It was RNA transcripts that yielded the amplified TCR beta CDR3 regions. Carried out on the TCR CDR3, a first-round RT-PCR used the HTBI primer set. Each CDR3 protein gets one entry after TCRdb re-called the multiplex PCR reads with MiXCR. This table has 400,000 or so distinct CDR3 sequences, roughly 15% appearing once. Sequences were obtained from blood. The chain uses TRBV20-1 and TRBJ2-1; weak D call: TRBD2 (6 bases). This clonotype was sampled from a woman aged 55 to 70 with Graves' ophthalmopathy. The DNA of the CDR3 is TGCAGTGCTAGAGACCCCGCGCGCGGGAACAATGAGCAGTTCTTC. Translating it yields CSARDPARGNNEQFF.